The source of this T cell receptor beta chain is a study of PD-1 blockade in classical Hodgkin lymphoma. Libraries were prepared by immunoSEQ multiplex PCR; TCRdb keeps only in-frame clonotypes and omits some of them. The sample holds about 50,000 clones, roughly 89% seen once. The CDR3 spans 15 residues. The germline CDR1 and CDR2 sequences are SGHVS and FQNEAQ. With 7 bases removed from V and 4 bases from J, the gap between germline ends came to 19 bases. Time point meaning: cycle 4 day 1 (C4D1), after 6 weeks of nivolumab. In every patient, relapse followed autologous stem cell transplantation, while exposure to brentuximab vedotin differed.

The V and J genes are TRBV7-8 and TRBJ2-5, with unresolved D. This specimen consisted of peripheral blood mononuclear cells (PBMCs), obtained before the fourth cycle of nivolumab. This receptor was obtained from a human donor with classical Hodgkin lymphoma. The CDR3 DNA reads TGTGCCAGCAAAATGACCCGGGCTCCGGGAGAGACCCAGTACTTC. Translated, it gives CASKMTRAPGETQYF.